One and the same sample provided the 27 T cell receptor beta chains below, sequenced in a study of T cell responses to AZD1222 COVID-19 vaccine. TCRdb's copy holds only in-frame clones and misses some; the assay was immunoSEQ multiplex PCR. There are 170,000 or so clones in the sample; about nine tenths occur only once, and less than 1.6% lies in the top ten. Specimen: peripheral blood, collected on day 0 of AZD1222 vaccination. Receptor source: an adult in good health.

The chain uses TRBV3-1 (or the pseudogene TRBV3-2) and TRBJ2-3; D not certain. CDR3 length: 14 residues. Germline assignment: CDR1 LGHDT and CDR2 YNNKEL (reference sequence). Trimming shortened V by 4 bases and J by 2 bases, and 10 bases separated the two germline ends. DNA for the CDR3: TGTGCCAGCAGCCCCCCGGGTCTCACAGATACGCAGTATTTT. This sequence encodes CASSPPGLTDTQYF.

The CDR3 spells CASSLGAYGYTF. In nucleotides, the CDR3 is TGTGCCAGCAGCTTGGGGGCCTATGGCTACACCTTC. The chain carries TRBV11-3 and TRBJ1-2; D is possibly TRBD1 (6 bases). V lost 3 bases and J lost 4, with 6 bases in between. Germline-derived CDR1 and CDR2 are SGHNT and YENEEA. This CDR3 contains 12 residues.

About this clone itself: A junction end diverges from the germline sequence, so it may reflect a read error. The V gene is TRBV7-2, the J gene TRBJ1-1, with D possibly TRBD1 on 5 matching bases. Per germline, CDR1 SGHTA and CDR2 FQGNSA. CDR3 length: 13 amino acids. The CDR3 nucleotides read TGTGCCAGCAGCTTAGAAATGGCGGGGGAAGCCTTCTTT. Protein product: CASSLEMAGEAFF.

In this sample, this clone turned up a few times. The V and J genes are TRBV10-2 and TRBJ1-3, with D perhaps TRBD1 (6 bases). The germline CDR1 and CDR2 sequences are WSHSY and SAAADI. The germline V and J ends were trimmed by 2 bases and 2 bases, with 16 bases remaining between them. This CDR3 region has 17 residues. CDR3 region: CASSEPIGGWTGNTIYF. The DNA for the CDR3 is TGCGCCAGCAGTGAGCCCATAGGGGGATGGACTGGAAACACCATATATTTT.

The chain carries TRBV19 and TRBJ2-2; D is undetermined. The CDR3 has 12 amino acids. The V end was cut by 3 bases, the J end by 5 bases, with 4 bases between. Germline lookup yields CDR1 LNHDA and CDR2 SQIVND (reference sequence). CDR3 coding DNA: TGTGCCAGTAGTATCGGGACCGGGGAGCTGTTTTTT. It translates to CASSIGTGELFF.

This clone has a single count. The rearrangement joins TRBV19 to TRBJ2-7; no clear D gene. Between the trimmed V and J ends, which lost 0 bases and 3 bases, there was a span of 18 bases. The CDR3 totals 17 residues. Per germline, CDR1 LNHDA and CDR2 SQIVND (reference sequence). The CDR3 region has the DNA TGTGCCAGTAGTATAGACCACAGCGAACTGGAATACTACGAGCAGTACTTC. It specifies CASSIDHSELEYYEQYF.

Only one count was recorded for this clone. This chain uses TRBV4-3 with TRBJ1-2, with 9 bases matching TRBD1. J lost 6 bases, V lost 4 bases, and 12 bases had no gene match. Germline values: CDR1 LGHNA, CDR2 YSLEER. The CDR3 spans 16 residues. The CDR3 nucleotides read TGCGCCAGCAGCCCCCGGGCCCTGACAGGGGGTAATGGCTACACCTTC. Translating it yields CASSPRALTGGNGYTF.

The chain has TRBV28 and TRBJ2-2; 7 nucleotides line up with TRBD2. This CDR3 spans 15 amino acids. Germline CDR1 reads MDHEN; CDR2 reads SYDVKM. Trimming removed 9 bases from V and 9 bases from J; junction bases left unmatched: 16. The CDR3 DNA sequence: TGTGCCAGTTGGGGGGGGAGTAGCGGCACGAGGGAGCTGTTTTTT. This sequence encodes CASWGGSSGTRELFF.

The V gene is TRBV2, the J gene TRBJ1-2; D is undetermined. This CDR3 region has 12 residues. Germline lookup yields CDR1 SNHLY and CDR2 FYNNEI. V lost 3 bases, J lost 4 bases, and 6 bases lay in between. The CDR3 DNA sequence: TGTGCCAGCAGTGACGGACTCTATGGCTACACCTTC. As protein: CASSDGLYGYTF. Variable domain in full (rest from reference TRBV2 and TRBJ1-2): EPEVTQTPSHQVTQMGQEVILRCVPISNHLYFYWYRQILGQKVEFLVSFYNNEISEKSEIFDDQFSVERPDGSNFTLKIRSTKLEDSAMYFCASSDGLYGYTFGSGTRLTVV.

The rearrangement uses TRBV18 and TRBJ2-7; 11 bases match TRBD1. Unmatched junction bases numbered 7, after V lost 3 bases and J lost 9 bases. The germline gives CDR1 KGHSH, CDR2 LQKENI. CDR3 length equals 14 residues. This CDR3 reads CASSPGDRGLTQYF. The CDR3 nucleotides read TGTGCCAGCTCACCGGGGGACAGGGGGTTGACGCAGTACTTC. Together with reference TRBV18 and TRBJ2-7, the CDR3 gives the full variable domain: NAGVMQNPRHLVRRRGQEARLRCSPMKGHSHVYWYRQLPEEGLKFMVYLQKENIIDESGMPKERFSAEFPKEGPSILRIQQVVRGDSAAYFCASSPGDRGLTQYFGPGTRLTVT.

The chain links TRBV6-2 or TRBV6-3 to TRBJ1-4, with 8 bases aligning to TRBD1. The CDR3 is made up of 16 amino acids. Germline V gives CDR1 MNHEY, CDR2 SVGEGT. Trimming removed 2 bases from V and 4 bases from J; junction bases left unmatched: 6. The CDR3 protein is CASSYRGQAFNEKLFF. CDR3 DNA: TGTGCCAGCAGTTACCGGGGACAGGCGTTTAATGAAAAACTGTTTTTT.

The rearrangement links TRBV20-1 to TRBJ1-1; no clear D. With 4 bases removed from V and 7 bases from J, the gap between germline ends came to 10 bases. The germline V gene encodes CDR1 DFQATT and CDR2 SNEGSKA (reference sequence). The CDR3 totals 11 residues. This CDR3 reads CSAIDGYEAFF. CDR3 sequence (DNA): TGCAGTGCTATAGACGGATATGAAGCTTTCTTT.

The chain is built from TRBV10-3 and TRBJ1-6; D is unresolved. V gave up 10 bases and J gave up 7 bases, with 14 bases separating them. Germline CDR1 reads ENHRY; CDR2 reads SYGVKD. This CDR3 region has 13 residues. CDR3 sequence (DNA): TGTGCCAGCCGGGAGTCCCTAAATTCACCCCTCCACTTT. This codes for CASRESLNSPLHF.

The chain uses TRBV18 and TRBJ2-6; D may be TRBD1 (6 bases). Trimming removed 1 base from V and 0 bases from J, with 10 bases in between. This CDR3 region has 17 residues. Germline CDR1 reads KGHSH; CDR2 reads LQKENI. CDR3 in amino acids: CASSPRQVGSGANVLTF. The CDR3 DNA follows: TGTGCCAGCTCACCACGACAGGTTGGCTCTGGGGCCAACGTCCTGACTTTC.

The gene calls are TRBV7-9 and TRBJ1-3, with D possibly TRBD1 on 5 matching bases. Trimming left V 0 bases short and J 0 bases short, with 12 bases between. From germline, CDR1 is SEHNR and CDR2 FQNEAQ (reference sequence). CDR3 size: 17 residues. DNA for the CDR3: TGTGCCAGCAGCTTAGCGGCGGACAAGATCTCTGGAAACACCATATATTTT. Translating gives CASSLAADKISGNTIYF.

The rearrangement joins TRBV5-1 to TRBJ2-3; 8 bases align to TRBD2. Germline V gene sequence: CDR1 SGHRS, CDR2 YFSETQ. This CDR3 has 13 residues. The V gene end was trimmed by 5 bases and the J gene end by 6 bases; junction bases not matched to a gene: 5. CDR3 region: CASRSGGEDTQYF. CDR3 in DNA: TGCGCCAGCAGGAGCGGGGGTGAGGATACGCAGTATTTT.

The CDR3 sequence: CASSQDEPYSPLHF. The CDR3, as DNA: TGTGCCAGCAGCCAAGACGAACCCTATTCACCCCTCCACTTT. J is TRBJ1-6 and V is TRBV4-2; no firm D call. CDR3 size: 14 residues. The germline V gene has CDR1 LGHNA and CDR2 YNFKEQ. With 0 bases removed from V and 8 bases from J, the gap between germline ends came to 8 bases.

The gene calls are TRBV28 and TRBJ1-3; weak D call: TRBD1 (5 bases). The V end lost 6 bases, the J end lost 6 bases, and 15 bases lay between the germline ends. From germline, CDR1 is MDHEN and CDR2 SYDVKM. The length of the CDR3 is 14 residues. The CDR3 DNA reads TGTGCCAGCAGATTAATGGGGGAATCAAACACCATATATTTT. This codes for CASRLMGESNTIYF.

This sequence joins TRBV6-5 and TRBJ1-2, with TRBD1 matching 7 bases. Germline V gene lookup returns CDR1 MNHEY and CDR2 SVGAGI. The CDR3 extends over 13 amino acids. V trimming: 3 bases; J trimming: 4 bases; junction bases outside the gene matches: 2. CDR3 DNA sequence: TGTGCCAGCAGTTATGGACAGGTCTATGGCTACACCTTC. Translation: CASSYGQVYGYTF.

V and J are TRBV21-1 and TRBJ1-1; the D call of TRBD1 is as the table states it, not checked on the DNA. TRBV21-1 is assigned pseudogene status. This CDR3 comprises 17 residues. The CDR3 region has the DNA TGTGCCAGCAGGACTTACTTACAGGGGGCGGTGAACACTGAAGCTTTCTTT. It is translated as CASRTYLQGAVNTEAFF.

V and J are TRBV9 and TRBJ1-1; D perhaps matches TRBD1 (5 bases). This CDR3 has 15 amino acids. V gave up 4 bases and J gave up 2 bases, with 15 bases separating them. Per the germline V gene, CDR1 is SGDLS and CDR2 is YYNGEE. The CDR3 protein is CASSSPGRTNTEAFF. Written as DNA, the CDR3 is TGTGCCAGCAGCTCTCCGGGACGGACTAACACTGAAGCTTTCTTT.

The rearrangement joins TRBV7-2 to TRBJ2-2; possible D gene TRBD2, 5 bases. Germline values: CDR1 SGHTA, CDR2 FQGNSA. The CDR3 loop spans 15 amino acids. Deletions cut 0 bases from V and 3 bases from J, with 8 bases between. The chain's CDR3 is CASSLARVDTGELFF. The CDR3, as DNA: TGTGCCAGCAGCTTAGCGCGGGTTGACACCGGGGAGCTGTTTTTT.

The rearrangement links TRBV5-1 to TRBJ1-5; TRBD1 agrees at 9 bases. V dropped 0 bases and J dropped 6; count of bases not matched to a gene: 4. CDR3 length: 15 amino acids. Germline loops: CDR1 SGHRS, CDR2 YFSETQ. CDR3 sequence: CASSLGGQGSQPQHF. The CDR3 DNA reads TGCGCCAGCAGCTTGGGGGGACAGGGAAGTCAGCCCCAGCATTTT.

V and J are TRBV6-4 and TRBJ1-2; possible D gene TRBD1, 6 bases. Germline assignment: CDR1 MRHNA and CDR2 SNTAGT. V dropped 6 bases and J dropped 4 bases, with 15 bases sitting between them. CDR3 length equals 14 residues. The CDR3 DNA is TGTGCCAGCAGCCTAGACAGGTCCGGCTATGGCTACACCTTC. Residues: CASSLDRSGYGYTF.

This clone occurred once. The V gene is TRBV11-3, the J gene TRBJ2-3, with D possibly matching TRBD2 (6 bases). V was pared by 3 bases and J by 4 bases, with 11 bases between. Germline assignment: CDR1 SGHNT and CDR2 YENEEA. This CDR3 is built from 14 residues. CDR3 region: CASSFLADSDTQYF. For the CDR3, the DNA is TGTGCCAGCAGCTTCTTAGCGGACTCAGATACGCAGTATTTT. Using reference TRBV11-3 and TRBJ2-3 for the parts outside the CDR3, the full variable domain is EAGVVQSPRYKIIEKKQPVAFWCNPISGHNTLYWYLQNLGQGPELLIRYENEEAVDDSQLPKDRFSAERLKGVDSTLKIQPAELGDSAVYLCASSFLADSDTQYFGPGTRLTVL.

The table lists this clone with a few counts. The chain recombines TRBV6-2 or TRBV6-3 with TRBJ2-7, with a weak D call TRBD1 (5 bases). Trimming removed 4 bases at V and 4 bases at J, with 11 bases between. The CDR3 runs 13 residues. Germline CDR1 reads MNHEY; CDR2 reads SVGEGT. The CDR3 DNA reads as TGTGCCAGCAGTTTCAGCCAGGGTTACGAGCAGTACTTC. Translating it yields CASSFSQGYEQYF.

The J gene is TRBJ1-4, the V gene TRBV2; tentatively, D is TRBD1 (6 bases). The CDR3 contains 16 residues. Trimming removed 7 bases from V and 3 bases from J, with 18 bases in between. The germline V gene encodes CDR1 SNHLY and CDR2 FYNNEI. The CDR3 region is CASIVFWGQANEKLFF. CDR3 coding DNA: TGTGCCAGCATAGTGTTTTGGGGGCAGGCTAATGAAAAACTGTTTTTT.